This is a list of T cell receptor beta chains from one sample in a study of blood T cell repertoires in COVID-19. Here immunoSEQ multiplex PCR was the method, and the copy in TCRdb shows in-frame clones only, minus some. The sample shows 150,000 or so clones, 88% of them seen only once. Sequencing was done on a sample of peripheral blood. The receptors shown here come from a man aged 60-69 years with acute or convalescent COVID-19. CDR3s include the opening cysteine and the closing phenylalanine or tryptophan. Each record gives: V gene, CDR3 length, clone size, J gene, CDR3 protein. Clone size is stated in some rows and not others, as once, few, many or a class when expanded.

TRBV5-4	15	few	TRBJ1-2	CASSSPRGRDYGYTF
TRBV6-2/TRBV6-3	12	NA	TRBJ2-1	CASSPSGSRWFF
TRBV29-1	15	NA	TRBJ1-5	CSAAPGTGVNQPQHF
TRBV27	16	NA	TRBJ2-1	CASSSLSGRTYNEQFF
TRBV11-3	16	NA	TRBJ2-1	CASSPGLAGGYNEQFF
TRBV18	16	NA	TRBJ2-3	CASSSQLAALGDTQYF
TRBV5-1	14	NA	TRBJ1-1	CASSQGGQDTEAFF
TRBV5-1	14	once	TRBJ1-6	CASRNREKASPLHF
TRBV9	18	NA	TRBJ1-1	CASSVGRTGGRLNTEAFF
TRBV19	14	NA	TRBJ2-3	CASSISGRADTQYF
TRBV5-1	13	NA	TRBJ2-7	CASSPGTGIEQYF
TRBV27	14	NA	TRBJ2-3	CASSFPGTTDTQYF
TRBV5-1	14	NA	TRBJ1-1	CASSPYFGNTEAFF
TRBV7-3	13	NA	TRBJ2-2	CASSLEGGAELFF
TRBV5-4	15	NA	TRBJ2-7	CASSLLSSGGYEQYF
TRBV5-3	13	NA	TRBJ2-1	CARSLQVTNEQFF
TRBV4-1	14	once	TRBJ1-2	CASSQDGQGSGYTF
TRBV7-3	16	NA	TRBJ1-1	CASSLFPGLQGGEAFF
TRBV2	13	NA	TRBJ2-3	CASNPGGTDTQYF
TRBV6-6	15	NA	TRBJ2-1	CASSSQPGGGNEQFF
TRBV24-1	17	NA	TRBJ2-5	CATSDLGQGGWQETQYF
TRBV5-4	15	NA	TRBJ2-7	CASSSEPSGRSEQYF